A single sample is the source of the 3 T cell receptor beta chains below, sequenced in a study of shared clonotypes between healthy human individuals. Repertoires were generated with immunoSEQ multiplex PCR, while TCRdb's copy carries only in-frame clones and drops some. The table records about 2.4 million clones, approximately 94% of them present only once. The sequenced sample was naive CD4+ T cells sorted from blood. Subset here: CD45RA+ positively selected. Receptors originate from a man aged 18 to 29 in good health.

The chain combines TRBV7-9 with TRBJ1-5, with a tentative D call TRBD1 (6 bases). The V and J ends lost 3 bases and 4 bases respectively, with 10 bases between them. The germline gives CDR1 SEHNR, CDR2 FQNEAQ (reference sequence). This CDR3 has 14 residues. CDR3 in DNA: TGTGCCAGCAGCTTCCGGGACAATAATCAGCCCCAGCATTTT. Translated: CASSFRDNNQPQHF.

The rearrangement uses TRBV28 and TRBJ2-6; 7 bases map to TRBD1. The CDR3 covers 18 residues. J lost 1 base, V lost 5 bases, and 11 bases had no gene match. Germline CDR1 is MDHEN and CDR2 is SYDVKM. For the CDR3, the DNA is TGTGCCAGCAGTCACCGGACAGGAACGGAGTCTGGGGCCAACGTCCTGACTTTC. Protein: CASSHRTGTESGANVLTF. Variable domain in full (rest from reference TRBV28 and TRBJ2-6): DVKVTQSSRYLVKRTGEKVFLECVQDMDHENMFWYRQDPGLGLRLIYFSYDVKMKEKGDIPEGYSVSREKKERFSLILESASTNQTSMYLCASSHRTGTESGANVLTFGAGSRLTVL.

The rearrangement links TRBV2 to TRBJ2-6; D ambiguous. V was shortened by 10 bases and J by 1 base, with 11 bases between the two germline ends. The CDR3 runs to 14 residues. Germline V gene lookup returns CDR1 SNHLY and CDR2 FYNNEI. The CDR3 loop is CATRPESGANVLTF. The DNA for the CDR3 is TGTGCCACCAGACCCGAATCTGGGGCCAACGTCCTGACTTTC.